These 27 T cell receptor beta chains share one sample of origin, sequenced in a study of regulatory T cells in long-lasting Graves disease. Stated time point: newly diagnosed GD, antithyroid drugs for less than 3 months. PBMCs were the source of the RNA used for TCR sequencing. Through Arm-PCR of CDR3 regions and iRepertoire HTBI primers, TCR beta libraries were built. TCRdb used MiXCR to reprocess the multiplex PCR reads, holding one entry per CDR3 protein. The table includes about 240,000 distinct CDR3 sequences, 20% to 25% detected once. Sample: peripheral blood mononuclear cells (PBMCs), taken at new diagnosis, from a patient treated with antithyroid drugs. The receptors come from a female donor with Graves disease.

Many counts were recorded for this clonotype. CDR3 nucleotides: TGCGCCAGCAGCCGGACAGATACCTCGAACACCGGGGAGCTGTTTTTT. It specifies CASSRTDTSNTGELFF. The chain is built from TRBV5-1 and TRBJ2-2, with D perhaps matching TRBD1 (6 bases). Germline assignment: CDR1 SGHRS and CDR2 YFSETQ. Trimming removed 4 bases at V and 0 bases at J, with 13 bases between. The length of the CDR3 is 16 residues.

This clonotype has a count of ten or more. The chain joins TRBV20-1 to TRBJ2-3, with D tentatively TRBD1 (6 bases). The CDR3 contains 16 residues. The germline gives CDR1 DFQATT, CDR2 SNEGSKA (reference sequence). Trimming stripped 3 bases from V and 3 bases from J, with 19 bases between. The CDR3 is CSARTGHSIPTDTQYF. Written as DNA, the CDR3 is TGCAGTGCTAGGACGGGACACTCAATTCCTACAGATACGCAGTATTTT.

The rearrangement joins TRBV4-3 to TRBJ1-2; D possibly corresponds to TRBD1 (5 bases). Trimming pared 0 bases from V and 8 bases from J, leaving 16 bases between. The CDR3 is made up of 15 amino acids. CDR1 LGHNA and CDR2 YSLEER come from the germline V gene. DNA for the CDR3: TGCGCCAGCAGCCAAGAAAGGGGAGCAGGGTTGGGCTACACCTTC. This sequence encodes CASSQERGAGLGYTF.

In this sample, this clonotype turned up many times. One end of the junction varies from germline; a read error may be responsible. This rearrangement joins TRBV5-5 to TRBJ1-6; D is uncertain. CDR3 length: 13 amino acids. Germline CDR1 is SGHKS and CDR2 is YYEKEE (reference sequence). The CDR3 loop reads CASSLGRASPLHF. The CDR3 bases are TGCGCCAGCAGCCTCGGTAGGGCCTCACCCCTCCACTTT.

This clonotype was observed many times. This chain joins TRBV12-3 or TRBV12-4 and TRBJ2-1, with D possibly matching TRBD1 (5 bases). The CDR3 is 17 amino acids. Trimming shortened V by 3 bases and J by 3 bases, and 18 bases separated the two germline ends. The CDR3 region has the DNA TGTGCCAGCAGTTTGAGGTCGCTGGGGCATCGCTACAATGAGCAGTTCTTC. Protein: CASSLRSLGHRYNEQFF.

This clonotype appeared many times. This chain links TRBV11-2 with TRBJ1-1; D gene unclear. The CDR3 runs 12 residues. The ends were cut back, 2 bases at V and 4 bases at J, with 5 bases in the middle. Per germline, CDR1 SGHAT and CDR2 FQNNGV. The CDR3 region is CASSLLSTEAFF. Here the CDR3 DNA reads TGTGCCAGCAGCTTACTCAGCACTGAAGCTTTCTTT. Full variable domain (missing parts from reference TRBV11-2 and TRBJ1-1): EAGVAQSPRYKIIEKRQSVAFWCNPISGHATLYWYQQILGQGPKLLIQFQNNGVVDDSQLPKDRFSAERLKGVDSTLKIQPAKLEDSAVYLCASSLLSTEAFFGQGTRLTVV.

This clonotype was detected only a few times. The chain couples TRBV20-1 to TRBJ1-1, with 10 bases that match TRBD1. The ends lost 6 bases at V and 5 bases at J; junction bases unmatched: 12. The V gene's germline CDR1 is DFQATT and CDR2 SNEGSKA (reference sequence). This CDR3 is built from 15 residues. The CDR3 nucleotides are TGCAGTGCGAAGACAGGGGGCTTTAGTGGGACTGAAGCTTTCTTT. It is translated as CSAKTGGFSGTEAFF.

This clonotype was counted ten times or more. The chain links TRBV20-1 to TRBJ1-1; D is possibly TRBD1 (5 bases). Trimming removed 6 bases at V and 0 bases at J, with 11 bases between. Looked up from germline, CDR1 is DFQATT and CDR2 is SNEGSKA (reference sequence). The CDR3 contains 13 residues. CDR3 sequence: CSAPQGVNTEAFF. The CDR3 DNA is TGCAGTGCCCCTCAAGGGGTGAACACTGAAGCTTTCTTT.

Ten or more counts support this clonotype. The chain links TRBV14 to TRBJ2-7; TRBD2 matches at 12 bases. The V gene's germline CDR1 is SGHDN and CDR2 FVKESK. V shed 1 base and J 3 bases; nucleotides not matched to a gene: 7. There are 17 residues in the CDR3. In nucleotides, the CDR3 is TGTGCCAGCAGCCAAGGACTAGCGGGAGTAATCAACTACGAGCAGTACTTC. Protein: CASSQGLAGVINYEQYF.

This clonotype was counted between two and nine times. The rearrangement joins TRBV10-1 to TRBJ2-5; D unclear. The CDR3 length is 13 residues. Germline V CDR1 and CDR2: WNHNN, SYGVQD (reference sequence). Trimming stripped 3 bases from V and 4 bases from J, with 9 bases between. The CDR3 sequence: CASSEAYSETQYF. CDR3 sequence (DNA): TGCGCCAGCAGTGAAGCCTACTCAGAGACCCAGTACTTC.

Concerning this clonotype: The germline gene is not matched at one end of the junction; a read error may be the cause. The chain is built from TRBV3-1 and TRBJ2-1; 14 bases agree with TRBD2. Germline V gives CDR1 LGHDT, CDR2 YNNKEL (reference sequence). CDR3 size: 17 residues. The CDR3 spells CAGSLWTSGRFLDEQFF. The CDR3 region has the DNA TGTGCCGGCAGCCTTTGGACTAGCGGGAGGTTCTTGGATGAGCAGTTCTTC.

At least ten counts were recorded for this clonotype. The chain uses TRBV28 and TRBJ2-2, with D maybe TRBD1 (6 bases). Germline CDR1 MDHEN, CDR2 SYDVKM. The CDR3 contains 15 residues. V was shortened by 3 bases and J by 0 bases, with 8 bases between the two germline ends. The CDR3 spells CASSFSGANTGELFF. CDR3 DNA sequence: TGTGCCAGCAGTTTTTCAGGGGCGAACACCGGGGAGCTGTTTTTT.

This clonotype has at least ten counts. The chain uses TRBV12-3 or TRBV12-4 and TRBJ2-1; a weak D match, TRBD1 (5 bases). Trimming cost V 5 bases and J 10 bases, with 12 bases left between them. The CDR3 covers 12 residues. The CDR3 loop is CASSTSSGEQFF. The CDR3 region has the DNA TGTGCCAGCAGTACGAGTTCAGGGGAGCAGTTCTTC.

This clonotype was detected only a few times. The rearrangement uses TRBV12-3 or TRBV12-4 and TRBJ1-6; perhaps TRBD1 as D (5 bases). The CDR3 has 14 residues. The V end lost 5 bases, the J end lost 7 bases, and 12 bases lay between the germline ends. CDR3 DNA sequence: TGTGCCAGCAGTCTAGGGGTTTGGAATTCACCCCTCCACTTT. Its translation: CASSLGVWNSPLHF.

This clonotype was counted at least ten times. The chain couples TRBV7-3 to TRBJ2-1; unclear D gene. The CDR3 sequence is 15 residues long. The germline V gene encodes CDR1 SGHTA and CDR2 FQGTGA. With 5 bases removed from V and 0 bases from J, the gap between germline ends came to 11 bases. CDR3 coding DNA: TGTGCCAGCAGCCCTGGGCCTGACTCCTACAATGAGCAGTTCTTC. Translated: CASSPGPDSYNEQFF. Full variable domain (remainder filled in from reference TRBV7-3 and TRBJ2-1): GAGVSQTPSNKVTEKGKYVELRCDPISGHTALYWYRQSLGQGPEFLIYFQGTGAADDSGLPNDRFFAVRPEGSVSTLKIQRTERGDSAVYLCASSPGPDSYNEQFFGPGTRLTVL.

This chain uses TRBV11-2 with TRBJ1-2; D gene uncertain. Germline-derived CDR1 and CDR2 are SGHAT and FQNNGV. The CDR3 is made up of 15 amino acids. Trimming removed 0 bases from V and 7 bases from J, with 15 bases in between. Here the CDR3 reads CASSLDLSSGVGYTF. The CDR3 DNA follows: TGTGCCAGCAGCTTAGATCTATCCAGTGGGGTTGGCTACACCTTC.

This clonotype was found many times. This sequence joins TRBV28 and TRBJ2-7, with D perhaps matching TRBD1 (10 bases). The CDR3 is 15 residues long. From germline, CDR1 is MDHEN and CDR2 SYDVKM. V was shortened by 8 bases and J by 0 bases, with 17 bases between the two germline ends. The CDR3 loop is CASRGGDRGSYEQYF. CDR3 in DNA: TGTGCCAGCCGCGGGGGGGACAGGGGCTCCTACGAGCAGTACTTC. Supplemented by reference TRBV28 and TRBJ2-7, the full variable domain reads DVKVTQSSRYLVKRTGEKVFLECVQDMDHENMFWYRQDPGLGLRLIYFSYDVKMKEKGDIPEGYSVSREKKERFSLILESASTNQTSMYLCASRGGDRGSYEQYFGPGTRLTVT.

The V and J genes are TRBV2 and TRBJ2-5, with D possibly being TRBD1 (6 bases). The CDR3 is 13 residues long. V was cut by 3 bases and J by 5 bases, with 10 bases left in between. From germline, CDR1 is SNHLY and CDR2 FYNNEI. In DNA, the CDR3 is TGTGCCAGCAGTGACACAGGGACCGAGACCCAGTACTTC. Its protein product is CASSDTGTETQYF. The variable domain in full, with the rest retrieved from reference TRBV2 and TRBJ2-5, is EPEVTQTPSHQVTQMGQEVILRCVPISNHLYFYWYRQILGQKVEFLVSFYNNEISEKSEIFDDQFSVERPDGSNFTLKIRSTKLEDSAMYFCASSDTGTETQYFGPGTRLLVL.

This clonotype appeared many times. The J gene is TRBJ1-2, the V gene TRBV12-3 or TRBV12-4; D might be TRBD1 (5 bases). There are 14 residues in the CDR3. Deletions cut 5 bases from V and 0 bases from J, with 10 bases between. This chain's CDR3 is CASSRQIANYGYTF. The CDR3, as DNA: TGTGCCAGCAGTAGACAGATCGCTAACTATGGCTACACCTTC.

This clonotype came up many times. In nucleotides, the CDR3 is TGCAGTGCTAGAACACTTGGGGGGTATGGCTACACCTTC. It codes for CSARTLGGYGYTF. The V call is TRBV20-1, the J call TRBJ1-2; maybe TRBD1 (5 bases). The germline V gene has CDR1 DFQATT and CDR2 SNEGSKA (reference sequence). The ends were cut back, 2 bases at V and 5 bases at J, with 12 bases in the middle. This CDR3 comprises 13 residues.

V is TRBV6-1 and J is TRBJ1-2; D may be TRBD1 (5 bases). The CDR3 consists of 15 residues. V gave up 7 bases and J gave up 0 bases, with 15 bases separating them. The germline CDR1 and CDR2 sequences are MNHNS and SASEGT. The CDR3 DNA reads as TGTGCCAGCACCGACCCGGGGGGTTCTAACTATGGCTACACCTTC. Translated: CASTDPGGSNYGYTF.

The rearrangement links TRBV24-1 to TRBJ2-4; maybe TRBD1 (5 bases). Trimming left V 5 bases short and J 2 bases short, with 6 bases between. CDR1 is KGHDR, CDR2 SFDVKD, per germline. The CDR3 covers 13 residues. The CDR3 here is CATSAGPKNIQYF. The CDR3 nucleotides read TGTGCCACCAGTGCAGGGCCCAAAAACATTCAGTACTTC.

This clonotype occurred many times. V usage is TRBV6-1 and J usage is TRBJ2-1, with TRBD1 matching 7 bases. The CDR3 spans 14 residues. The ends lost 7 bases at V and 0 bases at J; junction bases unmatched: 3. Per the germline V gene, CDR1 is MNHNS and CDR2 is SASEGT. CDR3: CASKGQNSYNEQFF. The DNA for the CDR3 is TGTGCCAGCAAGGGACAGAACTCCTACAATGAGCAGTTCTTC.

This clonotype has at least ten counts. V is TRBV11-2 and J is TRBJ2-5; possible D gene TRBD1, 6 bases. This CDR3 contains 19 residues. Germline V gene data show CDR1 as SGHAT and CDR2 as FQNNGV. V lost 0 bases and J 3 bases, leaving 23 bases between the germline ends. The CDR3: CASSLDGVSYRVSKETQYF. Written as DNA, the CDR3 is TGTGCCAGCAGCTTAGATGGGGTATCTTACAGGGTCTCCAAAGAGACCCAGTACTTC.

Ten or more counts support this clonotype. This chain uses TRBV27 with TRBJ1-1; D uncertain. Trimming pared 7 bases from V and 1 base from J, leaving 7 bases between. Looked up from germline, CDR1 is MNHEY and CDR2 is SMNVEV (reference sequence). This CDR3 has 12 amino acids. The CDR3 spells CASKRTNTEAFF. CDR3 nucleotide sequence: TGTGCCAGCAAGAGAACGAACACTGAAGCTTTCTTT.

This clonotype occurred many times. The V gene is TRBV15, the J gene TRBJ2-5; 7 nucleotides align to TRBD1. Germline CDR1 and CDR2: LNHNV and YYDKDF (reference sequence). J lost 5 bases, V lost 4 bases, and 10 bases had no gene match. The CDR3 runs 15 residues. CDR3 region: CATSTRDRAIETQYF. As DNA, the CDR3 is TGTGCCACCAGCACCCGAGACAGGGCAATTGAGACCCAGTACTTC.

The chain combines TRBV28 with TRBJ1-6; D is ambiguous. With 1 base removed from V and 9 bases from J, the gap between germline ends came to 10 bases. CDR1 and CDR2 from the germline V gene are MDHEN and SYDVKM. The CDR3 has 14 amino acids. DNA of the CDR3: TGTGCCAGCAGTTTATATTTGGCAGGTTCACCCCTCCACTTT. This encodes CASSLYLAGSPLHF. Filled out from reference TRBV28 and TRBJ1-6, the complete variable domain reads DVKVTQSSRYLVKRTGEKVFLECVQDMDHENMFWYRQDPGLGLRLIYFSYDVKMKEKGDIPEGYSVSREKKERFSLILESASTNQTSMYLCASSLYLAGSPLHFGNGTRLTVT.